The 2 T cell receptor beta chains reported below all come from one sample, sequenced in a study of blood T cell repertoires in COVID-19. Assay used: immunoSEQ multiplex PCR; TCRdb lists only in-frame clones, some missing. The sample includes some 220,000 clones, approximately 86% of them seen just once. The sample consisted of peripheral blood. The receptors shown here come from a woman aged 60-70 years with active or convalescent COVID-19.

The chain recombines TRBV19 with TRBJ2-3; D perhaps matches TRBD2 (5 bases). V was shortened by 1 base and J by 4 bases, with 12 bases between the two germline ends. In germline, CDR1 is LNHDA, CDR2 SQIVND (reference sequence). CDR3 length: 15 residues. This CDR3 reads CASSIGQAAADTQYF. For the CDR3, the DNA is TGTGCCAGTAGTATAGGTCAAGCGGCCGCAGATACGCAGTATTTT.

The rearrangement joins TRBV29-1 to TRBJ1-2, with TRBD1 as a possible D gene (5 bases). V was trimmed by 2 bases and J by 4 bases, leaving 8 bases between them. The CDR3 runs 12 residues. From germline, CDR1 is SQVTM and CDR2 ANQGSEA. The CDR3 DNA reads TGCAGCGTTGAATCTGGGGCCTATGGCTACACCTTC. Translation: CSVESGAYGYTF. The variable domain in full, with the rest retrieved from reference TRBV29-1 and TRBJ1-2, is SAVISQKPSRDICQRGTSLTIQCQVDSQVTMMFWYRQQPGQSLTLIATANQGSEATYESGFVIDKFPISRPNLTFSTLTVSNMSPEDSSIYLCSVESGAYGYTFGSGTRLTVV.